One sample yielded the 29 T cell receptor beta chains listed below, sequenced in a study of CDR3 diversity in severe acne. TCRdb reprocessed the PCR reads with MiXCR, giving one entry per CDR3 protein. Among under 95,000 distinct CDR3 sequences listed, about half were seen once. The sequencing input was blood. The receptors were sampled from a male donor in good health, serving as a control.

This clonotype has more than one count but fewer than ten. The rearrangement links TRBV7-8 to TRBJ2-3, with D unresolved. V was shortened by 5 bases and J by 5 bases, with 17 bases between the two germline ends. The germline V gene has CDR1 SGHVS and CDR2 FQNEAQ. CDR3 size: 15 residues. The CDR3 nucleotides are TGTGCCAGCAGCCCCACCGCGTCCCTTGTAGATACGCAGTATTTT. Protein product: CASSPTASLVDTQYF.

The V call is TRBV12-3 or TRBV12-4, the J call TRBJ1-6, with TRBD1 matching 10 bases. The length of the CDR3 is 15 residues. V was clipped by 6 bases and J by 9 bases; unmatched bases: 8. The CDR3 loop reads CASRRTGGWGSPLHF. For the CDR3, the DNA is TGTGCCAGCAGGCGGACAGGGGGTTGGGGTTCACCCCTCCACTTT.

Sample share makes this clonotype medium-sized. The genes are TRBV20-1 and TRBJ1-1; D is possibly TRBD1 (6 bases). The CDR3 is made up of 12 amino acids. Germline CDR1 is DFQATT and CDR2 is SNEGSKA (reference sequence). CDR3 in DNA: TGCAGGCCTGGGACACCGAACACTGAAGCTTTCTTT. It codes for CRPGTPNTEAFF.

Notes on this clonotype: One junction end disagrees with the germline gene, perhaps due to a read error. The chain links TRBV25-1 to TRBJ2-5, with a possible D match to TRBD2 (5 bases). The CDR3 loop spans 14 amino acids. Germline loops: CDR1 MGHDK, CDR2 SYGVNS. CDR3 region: CASSERIGRETQYF. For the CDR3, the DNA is TGTGCCAGCAGTGAACGGATAGGGAGAGAGACTCAGTACTTC.

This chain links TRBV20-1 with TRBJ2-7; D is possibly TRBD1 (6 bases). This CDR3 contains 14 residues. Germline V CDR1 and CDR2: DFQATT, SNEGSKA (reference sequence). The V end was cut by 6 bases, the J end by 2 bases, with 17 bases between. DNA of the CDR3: TGCAGTGCGGGGCCGGGACAACCTGCCTACGAGCAGTACTTC. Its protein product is CSAGPGQPAYEQYF.

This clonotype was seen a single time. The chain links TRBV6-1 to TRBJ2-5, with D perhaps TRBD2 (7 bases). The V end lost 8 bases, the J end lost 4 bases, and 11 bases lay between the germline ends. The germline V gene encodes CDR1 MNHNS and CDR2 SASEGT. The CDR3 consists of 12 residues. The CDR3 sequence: CASGGGPETQYF. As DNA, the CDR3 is TGTGCCAGCGGGGGGGGGCCAGAGACCCAGTACTTC.

CDR3 DNA: TGTGCCAGCAGTGACGGCGGGGGGGGCAATGAGCAGTTCTTC. Its translation: CASSDGGGGNEQFF. V is TRBV6-4 and J is TRBJ2-1; 9 bases align to TRBD2. The CDR3 contains 14 residues. Per the germline V gene, CDR1 is MRHNA and CDR2 is SNTAGT. V lost 2 bases to trimming and J lost 6 bases; unmatched junction nucleotides: 2.

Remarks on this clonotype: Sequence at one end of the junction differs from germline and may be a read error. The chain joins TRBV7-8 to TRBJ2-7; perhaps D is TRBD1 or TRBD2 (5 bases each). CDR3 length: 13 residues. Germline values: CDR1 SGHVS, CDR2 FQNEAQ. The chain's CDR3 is CASSLAETAERYF. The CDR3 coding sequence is TGTGCCAGCAGCTTAGCGGAGACAGCCGAGCGGTATTTC.

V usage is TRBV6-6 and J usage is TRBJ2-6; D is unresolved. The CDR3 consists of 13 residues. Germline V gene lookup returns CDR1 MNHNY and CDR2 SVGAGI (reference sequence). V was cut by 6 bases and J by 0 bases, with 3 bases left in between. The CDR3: CASRASGANVLTF. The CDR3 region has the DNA TGTGCCAGCAGGGCCTCTGGGGCCAACGTCCTGACTTTC.

The CDR3 DNA is TGTGCCAGCAGCGAGGGGGGGGGAGATACGCAGTATTTT. Protein sequence: CASSEGGGDTQYF. The chain couples TRBV7-2 to TRBJ2-3; the D gene is possibly TRBD2 (7 bases). Looked up from germline, CDR1 is SGHTA and CDR2 is FQGNSA. V lost 5 bases, J lost 5 bases, and 11 bases lay in between. This CDR3 spans 13 amino acids.

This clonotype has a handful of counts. The CDR3 DNA sequence: TGTGCCTGGAGTGCTAGCGGGGAGCCGGCCCACGAGCAGTACTTC. Amino acid sequence: CAWSASGEPAHEQYF. V gene TRBV19 combines with J gene TRBJ2-7; TRBD2 matches 9 bases. Germline assignment: CDR1 LNHDA and CDR2 SQIVND (reference sequence). V dropped 11 bases and J dropped 5; count of bases not matched to a gene: 16. The CDR3 totals 15 residues.

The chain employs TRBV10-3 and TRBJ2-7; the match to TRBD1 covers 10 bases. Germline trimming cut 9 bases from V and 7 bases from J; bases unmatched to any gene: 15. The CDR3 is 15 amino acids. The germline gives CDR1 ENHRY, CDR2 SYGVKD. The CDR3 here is CAIRSPLGTGEEQYF. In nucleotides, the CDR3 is TGTGCCATTCGCAGCCCTCTCGGGACAGGGGAAGAGCAGTACTTC.

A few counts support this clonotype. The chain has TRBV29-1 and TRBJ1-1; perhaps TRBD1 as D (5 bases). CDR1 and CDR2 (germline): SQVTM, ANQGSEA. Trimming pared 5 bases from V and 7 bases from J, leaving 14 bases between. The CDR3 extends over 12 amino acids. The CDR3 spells CSVPSPGGEAFF. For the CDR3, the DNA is TGCAGCGTTCCCTCCCCGGGGGGTGAAGCTTTCTTT. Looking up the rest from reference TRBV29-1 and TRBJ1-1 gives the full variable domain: SAVISQKPSRDICQRGTSLTIQCQVDSQVTMMFWYRQQPGQSLTLIATANQGSEATYESGFVIDKFPISRPNLTFSTLTVSNMSPEDSSIYLCSVPSPGGEAFFGQGTRLTVV.

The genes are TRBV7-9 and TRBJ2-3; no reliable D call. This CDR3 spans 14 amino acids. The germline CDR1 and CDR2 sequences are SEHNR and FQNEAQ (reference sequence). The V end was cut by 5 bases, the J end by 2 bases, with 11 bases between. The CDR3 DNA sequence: TGTGCCAGCAGCAGCGTCTTGTCCACAGATACGCAGTATTTT. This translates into CASSSVLSTDTQYF.

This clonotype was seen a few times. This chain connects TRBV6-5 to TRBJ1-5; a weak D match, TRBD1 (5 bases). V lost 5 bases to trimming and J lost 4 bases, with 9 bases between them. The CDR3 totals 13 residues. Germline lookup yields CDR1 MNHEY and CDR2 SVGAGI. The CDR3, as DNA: TGTGCCAGCAGTATAGGGGTTAATCAGCCCCAGCATTTT. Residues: CASSIGVNQPQHF.

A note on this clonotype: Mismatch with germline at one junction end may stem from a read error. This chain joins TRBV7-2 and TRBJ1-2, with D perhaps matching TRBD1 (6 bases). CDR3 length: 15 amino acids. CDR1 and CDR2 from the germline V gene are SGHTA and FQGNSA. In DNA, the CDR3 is TGCGCCAGCAGACATAGGGACACAGATAACTATGGCTACACCTTC. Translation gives CASRHRDTDNYGYTF.

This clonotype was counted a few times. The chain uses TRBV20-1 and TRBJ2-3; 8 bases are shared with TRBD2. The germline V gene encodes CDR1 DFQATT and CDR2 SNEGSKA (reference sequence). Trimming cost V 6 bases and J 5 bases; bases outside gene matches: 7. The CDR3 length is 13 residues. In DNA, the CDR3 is TGCAGTGCCCCTGAGCGGGAGCTAGATACGCAGTATTTT. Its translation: CSAPERELDTQYF.

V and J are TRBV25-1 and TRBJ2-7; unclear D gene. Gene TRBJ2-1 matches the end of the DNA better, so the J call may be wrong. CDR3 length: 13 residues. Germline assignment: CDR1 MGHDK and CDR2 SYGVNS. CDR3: CASSTGRWDEQFF. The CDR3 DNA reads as TGTGCCAGCAGTACTGGTAGGTGGGATGAGCAGTTCTTC.

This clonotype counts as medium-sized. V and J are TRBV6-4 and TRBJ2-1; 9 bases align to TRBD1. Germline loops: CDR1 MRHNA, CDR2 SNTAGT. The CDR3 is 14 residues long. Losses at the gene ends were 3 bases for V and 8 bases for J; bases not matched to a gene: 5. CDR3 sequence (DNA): TGTGCCAGCAGTGAGGCACAGGGGGCCGATGAGCAGTTCTTC. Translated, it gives CASSEAQGADEQFF.

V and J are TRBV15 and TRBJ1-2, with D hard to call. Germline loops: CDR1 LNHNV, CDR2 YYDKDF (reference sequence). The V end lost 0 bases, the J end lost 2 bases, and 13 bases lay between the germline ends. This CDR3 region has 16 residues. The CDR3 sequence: CATSRDLVDINYGYTF. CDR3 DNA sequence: TGTGCCACCAGCAGAGATCTGGTGGATATCAACTATGGCTACACCTTC. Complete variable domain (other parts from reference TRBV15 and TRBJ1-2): DAMVIQNPRYQVTQFGKPVTLSCSQTLNHNVMYWYQQKSSQAPKLLFHYYDKDFNNEADTPDNFQSRRPNTSFCFLDIRSPGLGDTAMYLCATSRDLVDINYGYTFGSGTRLTVV.

The CDR3 coding sequence is TGTGCCAGCAGTTACTCCGGGACGGGTGGGTACGAGCAGTACTTC. Translating gives CASSYSGTGGYEQYF. V usage is TRBV6-5 and J usage is TRBJ2-7, with D perhaps assigned TRBD1 or TRBD2 (5 bases each). Trimming removed 0 bases at V and 4 bases at J, with 13 bases between. CDR1 is MNHEY and CDR2 is SVGAGI in the germline V gene. This CDR3 is built from 15 residues.

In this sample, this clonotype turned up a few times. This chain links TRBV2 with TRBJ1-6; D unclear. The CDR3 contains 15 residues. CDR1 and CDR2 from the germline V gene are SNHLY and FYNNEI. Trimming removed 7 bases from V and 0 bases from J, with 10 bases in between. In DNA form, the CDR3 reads TGTGCCAGCATCCGGAGGAGCTCCTATAATTCACCCCTCCACTTT. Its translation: CASIRRSSYNSPLHF.

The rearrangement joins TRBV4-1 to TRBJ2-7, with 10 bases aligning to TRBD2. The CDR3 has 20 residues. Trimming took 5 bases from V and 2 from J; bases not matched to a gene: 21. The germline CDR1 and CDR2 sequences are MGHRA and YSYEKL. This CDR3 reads CASSRRRTGTSDGGPYEQYF. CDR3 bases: TGCGCCAGCAGCAGGCGGAGAACCGGGACTAGCGACGGGGGACCCTACGAGCAGTACTTC.

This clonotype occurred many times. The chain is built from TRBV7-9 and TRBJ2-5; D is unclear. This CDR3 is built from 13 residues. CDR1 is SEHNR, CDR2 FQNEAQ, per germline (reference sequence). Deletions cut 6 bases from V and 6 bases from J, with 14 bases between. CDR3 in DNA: TGTGCCAGCAGTTTGCCTAGGATCCAGACCCAGTACTTC. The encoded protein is CASSLPRIQTQYF. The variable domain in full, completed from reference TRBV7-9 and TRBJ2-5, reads DTGVSQNPRHKITKRGQNVTFRCDPISEHNRLYWYRQTLGQGPEFLTYFQNEAQLEKSRLLSDRFSAERPKGSFSTLEIQRTEQGDSAMYLCASSLPRIQTQYFGPGTRLLVL.

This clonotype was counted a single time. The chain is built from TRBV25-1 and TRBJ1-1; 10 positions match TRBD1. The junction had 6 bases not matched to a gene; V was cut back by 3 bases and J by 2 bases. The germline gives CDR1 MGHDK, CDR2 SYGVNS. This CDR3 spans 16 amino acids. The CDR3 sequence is CASSDQTGGGNTEAFF. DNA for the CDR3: TGTGCCAGCAGTGATCAGACAGGGGGCGGAAACACTGAAGCTTTCTTT.

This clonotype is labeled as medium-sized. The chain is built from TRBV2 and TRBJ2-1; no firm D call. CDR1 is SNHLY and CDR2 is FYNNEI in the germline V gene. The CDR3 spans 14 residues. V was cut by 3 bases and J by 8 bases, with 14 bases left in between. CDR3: CASSEQTRQDEQFF. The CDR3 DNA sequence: TGTGCCAGCAGTGAGCAAACAAGGCAGGATGAGCAGTTCTTC.

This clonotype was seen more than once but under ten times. As DNA, the CDR3 is TGTGCCACCAGTGATCGTCTTTATGGCTACACCTTC. Translating gives CATSDRLYGYTF. The V gene is TRBV24-1, the J gene TRBJ1-2; D call uncertain. Germline V gene lookup returns CDR1 KGHDR and CDR2 SFDVKD. Between the trimmed V and J ends, which lost 3 bases and 5 bases, there was a span of 6 bases. This CDR3 region has 12 residues.

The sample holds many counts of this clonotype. In DNA form, the CDR3 reads TGTGCCATCAGTGAATCCCGGACTAGCGGGAGAGGCAATGAGCAGTTCTTC. It codes for CAISESRTSGRGNEQFF. This chain links TRBV10-3 with TRBJ2-1; 13 nucleotides line up with TRBD2. This CDR3 is built from 17 residues. After removal of 3 bases from V and 6 bases from J, the junction contained 8 bases not matched to a gene. Germline V lookup: CDR1 ENHRY, CDR2 SYGVKD.

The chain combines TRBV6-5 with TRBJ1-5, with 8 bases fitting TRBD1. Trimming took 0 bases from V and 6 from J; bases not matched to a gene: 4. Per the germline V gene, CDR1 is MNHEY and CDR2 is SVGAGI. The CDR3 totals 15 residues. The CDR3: CASSYSRTGSQPQHF. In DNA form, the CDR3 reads TGTGCCAGCAGTTACTCTCGGACAGGGTCTCAGCCCCAGCATTTT.